This T cell receptor beta chain was identified during a study of T cells in Graves' hyperthyroidism and ophthalmopathy. Study-wide results and limits: It was a median roughly 6.5 months before onset that the model predicted ophthalmopathy. Most thyroid clonotypes that were expanded above 0.001 also turned up in blood.

Amplified regions were TCR beta CDR3 sequences from RNA transcripts. In the first-round RT-PCR of the TCR CDR3, the HTBI primer set was used. A single record per CDR3 protein comes from TCRdb applying MiXCR to the multiplex PCR reads. The sample lists about 570,000 distinct CDR3 sequences, 40% to 55% occurring once. This clonotype was observed many times. Its antigen is still unknown. The sample taken for sequencing was peripheral blood or thyroid tissue (not recorded which). The receptor's source is an adult woman with Graves' disease, either hyperthyroidism or ophthalmopathy (not recorded which).

CDR3 sequence reads: CASRQGYEQYF. DNA of the CDR3: TGTGCCAGCAGACAGGGCTACGAGCAGTACTTC. The chain carries TRBV19 and TRBJ2-7, with 7 bases aligning to TRBD1. This CDR3 contains 11 residues. V was clipped by 9 bases and J by 3 bases; unmatched bases: 2. Germline V gene lookup returns CDR1 LNHDA and CDR2 SQIVND (reference sequence).